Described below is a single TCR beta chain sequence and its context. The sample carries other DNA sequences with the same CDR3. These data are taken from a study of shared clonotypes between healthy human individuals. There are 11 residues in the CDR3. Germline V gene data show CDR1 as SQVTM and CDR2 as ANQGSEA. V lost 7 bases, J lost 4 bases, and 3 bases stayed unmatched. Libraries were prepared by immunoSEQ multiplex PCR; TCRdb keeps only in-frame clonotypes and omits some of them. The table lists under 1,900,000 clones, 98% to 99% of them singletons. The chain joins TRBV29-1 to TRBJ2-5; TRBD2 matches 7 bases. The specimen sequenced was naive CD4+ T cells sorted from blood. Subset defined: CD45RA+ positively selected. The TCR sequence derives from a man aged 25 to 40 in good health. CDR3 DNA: TGCAGCGGAAGGGAGGGAGAGACCCAGTACTTC. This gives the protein CSGREGETQYF. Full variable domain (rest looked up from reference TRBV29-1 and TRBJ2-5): SAVISQKPSRDICQRGTSLTIQCQVDSQVTMMFWYRQQPGQSLTLIATANQGSEATYESGFVIDKFPISRPNLTFSTLTVSNMSPEDSSIYLCSGREGETQYFGPGTRLLVL.